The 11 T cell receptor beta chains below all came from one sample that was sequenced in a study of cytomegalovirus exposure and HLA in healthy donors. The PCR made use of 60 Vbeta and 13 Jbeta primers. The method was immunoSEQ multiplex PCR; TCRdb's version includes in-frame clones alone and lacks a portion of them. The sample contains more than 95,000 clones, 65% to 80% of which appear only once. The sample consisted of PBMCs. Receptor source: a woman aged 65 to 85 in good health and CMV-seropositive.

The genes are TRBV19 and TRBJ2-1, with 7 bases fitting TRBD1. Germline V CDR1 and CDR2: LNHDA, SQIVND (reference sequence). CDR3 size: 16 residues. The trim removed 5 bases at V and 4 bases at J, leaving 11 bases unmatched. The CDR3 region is CASSWTGSQQYNEQFF. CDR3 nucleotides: TGTGCCAGTAGTTGGACAGGCTCACAGCAATACAATGAGCAGTTCTTC.

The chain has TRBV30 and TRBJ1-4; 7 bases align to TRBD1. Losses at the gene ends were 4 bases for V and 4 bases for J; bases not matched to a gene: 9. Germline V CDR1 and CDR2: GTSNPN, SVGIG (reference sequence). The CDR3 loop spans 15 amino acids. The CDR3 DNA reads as TGTGCCTGGACTGATAACACAGGGGTTAATGAAAAACTGTTTTTT. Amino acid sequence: CAWTDNTGVNEKLFF.

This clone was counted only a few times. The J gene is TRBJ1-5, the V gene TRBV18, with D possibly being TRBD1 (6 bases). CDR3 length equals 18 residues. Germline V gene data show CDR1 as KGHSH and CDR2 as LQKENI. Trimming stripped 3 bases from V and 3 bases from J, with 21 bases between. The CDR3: CASSPSTGDTGNNQPQHF. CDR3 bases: TGTGCCAGCTCACCGTCCACCGGGGATACAGGGAACAATCAGCCCCAGCATTTT.

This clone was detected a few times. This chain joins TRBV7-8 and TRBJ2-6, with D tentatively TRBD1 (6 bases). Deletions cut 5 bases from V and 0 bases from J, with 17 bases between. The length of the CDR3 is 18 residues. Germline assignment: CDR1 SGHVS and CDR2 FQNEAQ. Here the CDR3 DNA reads TGTGCCAGCAGCCCTACAGGGTTGGACTTCTCTGGGGCCAACGTCCTGACTTTC. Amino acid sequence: CASSPTGLDFSGANVLTF.

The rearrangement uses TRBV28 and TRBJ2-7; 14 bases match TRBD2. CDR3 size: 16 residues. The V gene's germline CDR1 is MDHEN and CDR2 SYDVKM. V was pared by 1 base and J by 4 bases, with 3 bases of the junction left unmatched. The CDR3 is CASSLSGTSGGYEQYF. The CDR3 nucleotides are TGTGCCAGCAGTTTATCCGGGACTAGCGGGGGTTACGAGCAGTACTTC.

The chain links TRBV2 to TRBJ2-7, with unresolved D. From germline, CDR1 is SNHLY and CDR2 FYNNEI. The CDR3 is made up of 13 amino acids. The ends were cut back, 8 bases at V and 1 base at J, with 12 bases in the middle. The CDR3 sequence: CASGLTLSYEQYF. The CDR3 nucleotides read TGTGCCAGCGGGCTGACATTGTCCTACGAGCAGTACTTC.

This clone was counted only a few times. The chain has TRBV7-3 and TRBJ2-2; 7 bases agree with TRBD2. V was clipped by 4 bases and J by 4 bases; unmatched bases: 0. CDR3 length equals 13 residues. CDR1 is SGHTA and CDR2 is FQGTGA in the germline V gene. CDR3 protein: CASSSSGTGELFF. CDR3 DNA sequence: TGTGCCAGCAGCTCTAGCGGCACCGGGGAGCTGTTTTTT.

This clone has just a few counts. The CDR3 loop reads CASSHMDRRNYGYTF. The CDR3 nucleotides read TGCGCCAGCAGCCACATGGACAGGCGGAACTATGGCTACACCTTC. V and J are TRBV4-1 and TRBJ1-2; 7 nucleotides agree with TRBD1. The germline CDR1 and CDR2 sequences are MGHRA and YSYEKL. The CDR3 consists of 15 residues. Trimming at V came to 3 bases and at J to 2 bases, leaving 6 bases not matched to a gene.

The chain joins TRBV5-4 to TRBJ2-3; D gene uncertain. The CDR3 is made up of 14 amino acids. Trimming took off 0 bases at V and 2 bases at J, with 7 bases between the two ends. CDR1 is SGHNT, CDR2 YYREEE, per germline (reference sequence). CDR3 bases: TGTGCCAGCAGCTTGGATACTTTCACAGATACGCAGTATTTT. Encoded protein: CASSLDTFTDTQYF.

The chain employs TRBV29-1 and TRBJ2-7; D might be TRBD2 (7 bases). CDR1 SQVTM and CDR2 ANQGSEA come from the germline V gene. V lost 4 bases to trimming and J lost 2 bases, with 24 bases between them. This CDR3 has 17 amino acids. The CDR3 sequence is CSVAPYGGAADAYEQYF. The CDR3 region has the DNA TGCAGCGTTGCCCCGTATGGGGGGGCCGCCGATGCCTACGAGCAGTACTTC.

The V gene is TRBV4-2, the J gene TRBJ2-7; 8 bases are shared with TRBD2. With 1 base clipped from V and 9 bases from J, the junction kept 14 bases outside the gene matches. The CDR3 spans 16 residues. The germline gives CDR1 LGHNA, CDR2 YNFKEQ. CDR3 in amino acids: CASSQAPQGTSGGQYF. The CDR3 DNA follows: TGTGCCAGCAGCCAAGCGCCTCAGGGGACGAGCGGGGGGCAGTACTTC.